The next 18 T cell receptor beta chains were all read from a single sample in a study of cytomegalovirus exposure and HLA in healthy donors. A multiplex PCR was run with 60 Vbeta primers and 13 Jbeta primers. Generated by immunoSEQ multiplex PCR, the TCRdb table keeps only in-frame clones and is missing some. The sample yields tens of thousands of clones, 55% to 75% seen once. Sequencing used PBMCs. The receptors originated from a woman in her fifties or sixties in good health and CMV-seropositive.

This clone was seen a handful of times. The gene calls are TRBV6-6 and TRBJ1-2; 12 bases fit TRBD1. This CDR3 comprises 15 residues. With V trimmed by 5 bases and J by 8 bases, 9 bases remained unmatched. Germline V gives CDR1 MNHNY, CDR2 SVGAGI (reference sequence). The CDR3 region has the DNA TGTGCCAGCAGTCCACCGGGACAGGGGGCGAAGGGCTACACCTTC. Translating gives CASSPPGQGAKGYTF.

The chain carries TRBV7-2 and TRBJ1-2, with no clear D. The CDR3 extends over 14 amino acids. Deletions cut 5 bases from V and 8 bases from J, with 18 bases between. Germline V gene sequence: CDR1 SGHTA, CDR2 FQGNSA. CDR3 DNA: TGTGCCAGCAGCCCAGACCGGTCCCCGGGGGGCTACACCTTC. Translating gives CASSPDRSPGGYTF.

This chain links TRBV28 with TRBJ2-5; D possibly corresponds to TRBD2 (6 bases). The V gene's germline CDR1 is MDHEN and CDR2 SYDVKM. CDR3 length: 14 amino acids. Trimming shortened V by 3 bases and J by 7 bases, and 15 bases separated the two germline ends. The CDR3 is CASSLRGTGGTQYF. For the CDR3, the DNA is TGTGCCAGCAGTTTGAGAGGGACCGGGGGGACCCAGTACTTC.

This clone turned up a few times. V and J are TRBV29-1 and TRBJ2-5, with 10 bases that match TRBD1. Germline V gene sequence: CDR1 SQVTM, CDR2 ANQGSEA. This CDR3 is 17 amino acids long. V trimming: 4 bases; J trimming: 4 bases; junction bases outside the gene matches: 15. The CDR3 sequence: CSVVWDRGSFDRETQYF. In DNA form, the CDR3 reads TGCAGCGTTGTGTGGGACAGGGGCAGCTTCGACCGAGAGACCCAGTACTTC.

The sample holds one count of this clone. The V call is TRBV13, the J call TRBJ2-3, with TRBD1 matching 7 bases. The CDR3 has 18 amino acids. The germline V gene has CDR1 PRHDT and CDR2 FYEKMQ (reference sequence). J gave up 4 bases and V 0 bases, and 13 bases lay outside the gene matches. CDR3 sequence: CASSLGEGRQGGPDTQYF. For the CDR3, the DNA is TGTGCCAGCAGCTTAGGCGAGGGGAGACAAGGGGGCCCAGATACGCAGTATTTT.

This chain connects TRBV28 to TRBJ1-3, with D possibly being TRBD1 (6 bases). Trimming cost V 3 bases and J 3 bases, with 9 bases left between them. The CDR3 runs 14 residues. CDR1 and CDR2 from the germline V gene are MDHEN and SYDVKM. The CDR3 DNA follows: TGTGCCAGCAGTTTCCAGGGGATTGGAAACACCATATATTTT. Protein: CASSFQGIGNTIYF.

In its sample, this clone was seen a few times. This chain connects TRBV29-1 to TRBJ2-7; 10 bases match TRBD1. V shed 3 bases, J shed 2 bases, and the junction held 1 base outside the gene matches. The CDR3 is 13 residues long. Germline values: CDR1 SQVTM, CDR2 ANQGSEA. The CDR3 loop is CSVEGQGTYEQYF. The CDR3, as DNA: TGCAGCGTTGAGGGACAGGGGACCTACGAGCAGTACTTC.

The genes are TRBV4-1 and TRBJ2-1; D might be TRBD2 (6 bases). The germline gives CDR1 MGHRA, CDR2 YSYEKL. CDR3 length: 12 amino acids. Trimming cost V 0 bases and J 16 bases, with 13 bases left between them. This CDR3 reads CASSQEGQRAFF. CDR3 DNA sequence: TGCGCCAGCAGCCAAGAGGGCCAGCGGGCCTTCTTC.

The rearrangement joins TRBV28 to TRBJ2-5; D is perhaps TRBD1 (6 bases). The CDR3 is made up of 16 amino acids. Per germline, CDR1 MDHEN and CDR2 SYDVKM. With 5 bases removed from V and 5 bases from J, the gap between germline ends came to 21 bases. DNA for the CDR3: TGTGCCAGCAGTGGGTTTCAGGGGAGTCTTGGGGAGACCCAGTACTTC. Its translation: CASSGFQGSLGETQYF.

This chain uses TRBV10-3 with TRBJ2-2, with TRBD1 matching 11 bases. Germline assignment: CDR1 ENHRY and CDR2 SYGVKD. The J segment lost 9 bases and the V segment lost 10 bases, leaving 7 bases of the junction unmatched. The CDR3 totals 13 residues. In DNA form, the CDR3 reads TGTGCCACTATAGGACAGGGGGCAAGGGAGCTGTTTTTT. Amino acids: CATIGQGARELFF.

The chain has TRBV10-1 and TRBJ1-1; no clear D. V was cut by 0 bases and J by 4 bases, with 12 bases left in between. Germline loops: CDR1 WNHNN, CDR2 SYGVQD (reference sequence). The CDR3 totals 15 residues. DNA for the CDR3: TGCGCCAGCAGTGAGTCAGCGGGCTCGGGCACTGAAGCTTTCTTT. It yields the protein CASSESAGSGTEAFF.

This clone showed up just a few times. This rearrangement joins TRBV15 to TRBJ2-4, with TRBD2 matching over 14 bases. From germline, CDR1 is LNHNV and CDR2 YYDKDF (reference sequence). With 0 bases clipped from V and 1 base from J, the junction kept 5 bases outside the gene matches. The CDR3 consists of 19 residues. For the CDR3, the DNA is TGTGCCACCAGCAGAGATGGGGGACTAGCGGGAGTGGCCAAAAACATTCAGTACTTC. Protein product: CATSRDGGLAGVAKNIQYF. Together with reference TRBV15 and TRBJ2-4, the CDR3 gives the full variable domain: DAMVIQNPRYQVTQFGKPVTLSCSQTLNHNVMYWYQQKSSQAPKLLFHYYDKDFNNEADTPDNFQSRRPNTSFCFLDIRSPGLGDTAMYLCATSRDGGLAGVAKNIQYFGAGTRLSVL.

V usage is TRBV7-9 and J usage is TRBJ2-7; a possible D gene is TRBD1 (6 bases). V dropped 5 bases and J dropped 4 bases, with 9 bases sitting between them. Germline V CDR1 and CDR2: SEHNR, FQNEAQ (reference sequence). This CDR3 comprises 12 residues. The CDR3 loop is CASSAGQYEQYF. The CDR3 nucleotides are TGTGCCAGCAGCGCTGGACAGTACGAGCAGTACTTC. Variable domain in full (rest from reference TRBV7-9 and TRBJ2-7): DTGVSQNPRHKITKRGQNVTFRCDPISEHNRLYWYRQTLGQGPEFLTYFQNEAQLEKSRLLSDRFSAERPKGSFSTLEIQRTEQGDSAMYLCASSAGQYEQYFGPGTRLTVT.

The rearrangement uses TRBV7-8 and TRBJ2-5; 9 nucleotides agree with TRBD1. The CDR3 is 16 residues long. Germline CDR1 reads SGHVS; CDR2 reads FQNEAQ. V lost 5 bases to trimming and J lost 2 bases; unmatched junction nucleotides: 9. The CDR3 is CASSPRGGQGQETQYF. The DNA of the CDR3 is TGTGCCAGCAGCCCCAGAGGGGGACAGGGACAAGAGACCCAGTACTTC.

The J gene is TRBJ2-3, the V gene TRBV7-2; D unclear. The germline gives CDR1 SGHTA, CDR2 FQGNSA. V was trimmed by 0 bases and J by 0 bases, leaving 7 bases between them. The CDR3 sequence is 15 residues long. CDR3: CASSLAGPSTDTQYF. CDR3 DNA: TGTGCCAGCAGCTTAGCGGGCCCTAGCACAGATACGCAGTATTTT.

V is TRBV7-9 and J is TRBJ2-3; 13 bases are a match to TRBD2. V lost 4 bases and J lost 4; bases outside the gene matches: 2. From germline, CDR1 is SEHNR and CDR2 FQNEAQ (reference sequence). This CDR3 spans 15 amino acids. The CDR3: CASSWTSGRPDTQYF. DNA for the CDR3: TGTGCCAGCAGCTGGACTAGCGGGAGACCAGATACGCAGTATTTT.

This clone has only a few counts. This chain uses TRBV5-1 with TRBJ2-7; tentatively, D is TRBD1 (6 bases). Germline CDR1 SGHRS, CDR2 YFSETQ. Trimming left V 5 bases short and J 4 bases short, with 22 bases between. The CDR3 contains 16 residues. The CDR3 loop reads CASSESGHQTGYEQYF. The CDR3 nucleotides read TGCGCCAGCAGTGAGTCGGGACATCAAACGGGGTACGAGCAGTACTTC.

V gene TRBV2 combines with J gene TRBJ1-2; 10 bases line up with TRBD1. J lost 6 bases, V lost 7 bases, and 5 bases had no gene match. Germline V gene sequence: CDR1 SNHLY, CDR2 FYNNEI. This CDR3 spans 13 amino acids. Written as DNA, the CDR3 is TGTGCCAGCACCAGACAGGGGGCGAATGGCTACACCTTC. This translates into CASTRQGANGYTF.